This paragraph covers one TCR beta chain sequence. The sample comes from a study of shared clonotypes between healthy human individuals. CDR3 length: 14 amino acids. In germline, CDR1 is MNHEY, CDR2 SMNVEV (reference sequence). V was trimmed by 5 bases and J by 3 bases, leaving 14 bases between them. Assay: immunoSEQ multiplex PCR; the TCRdb copy retains only in-frame clones and omits some. The sample gives hundreds of thousands of clones, 85% to 95% of which show up once; approximately 0.11% is in the top ten. Naive-designated CD8 cells lacked CD45RO, were positively enriched for CCR7, and omitted terminally differentiated effector memory CD45RA+ cells.

The sequence derives from a woman in her twenties or thirties in good health. The V gene is TRBV27, the J gene TRBJ2-7; weak D call: TRBD1 (5 bases). The sample taken for sequencing was naive CD8+ T cells sorted from blood. The CDR3 DNA reads TGTGCCAGCAGTCCCCAGGGCCCTAACTACGAGCAGTACTTC. Its translation is CASSPQGPNYEQYF.